What follows is one T cell receptor beta chain and its context. In the source study's methods: The assay estimated nucleated cells by amplifying reference gene primers. Measured with immunoSEQ multiplex PCR; TCRdb has only the in-frame clones, and not every one. The D gene and trimming were derived from the DNA, and the V and J assignments and clone size from that table. The sample consists of fewer than 150,000 clones, roughly 79% of them appearing once. The source of the sample is a study of blood T cell repertoires in COVID-19. Study summary: Some COVID-19 samples were acute and others convalescent; all came from the United States, Italy and Spain.

This TCR derives from a human donor in a cohort sampled during active COVID-19. Specimen: peripheral blood.

The CDR3 sequence: CASSHRQGSSYEQYF. The CDR3, as DNA: TGTGCCAGCAGCCACCGACAGGGAAGCTCCTACGAGCAGTACTTC. This chain links TRBV7-9 with TRBJ2-7; TRBD1 aligns across 7 bases. This CDR3 is 15 amino acids long. Germline loops: CDR1 SEHNR, CDR2 FQNEAQ (reference sequence). With V trimmed by 5 bases and J by 0 bases, 7 bases remained unmatched.